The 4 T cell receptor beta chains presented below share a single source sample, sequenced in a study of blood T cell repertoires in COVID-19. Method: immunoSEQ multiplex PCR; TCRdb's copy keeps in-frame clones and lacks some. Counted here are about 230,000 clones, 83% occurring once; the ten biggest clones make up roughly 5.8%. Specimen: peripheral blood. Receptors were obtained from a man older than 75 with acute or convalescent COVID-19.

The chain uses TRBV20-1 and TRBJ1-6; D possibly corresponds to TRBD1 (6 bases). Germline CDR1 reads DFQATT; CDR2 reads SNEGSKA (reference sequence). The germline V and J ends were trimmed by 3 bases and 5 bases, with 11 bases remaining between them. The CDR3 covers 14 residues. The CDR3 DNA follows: TGCAGTGCTAGTAGGAGGACAGATAATTCACCCCTCCACTTT. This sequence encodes CSASRRTDNSPLHF.

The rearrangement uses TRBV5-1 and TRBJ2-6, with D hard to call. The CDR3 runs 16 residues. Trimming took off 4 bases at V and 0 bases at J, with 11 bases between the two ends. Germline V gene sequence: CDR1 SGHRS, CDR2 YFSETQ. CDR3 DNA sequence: TGCGCCAGCAGCCCTGCCGGGTCCTCTGGGGCCAACGTCCTGACTTTC. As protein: CASSPAGSSGANVLTF.

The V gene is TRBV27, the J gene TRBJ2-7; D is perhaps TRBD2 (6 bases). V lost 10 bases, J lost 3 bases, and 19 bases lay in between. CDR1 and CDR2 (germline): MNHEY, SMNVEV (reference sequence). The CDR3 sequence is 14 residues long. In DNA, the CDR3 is TGTGCCACCTCAGGAGGGGCTTCCCGCTACGAGCAGTACTTC. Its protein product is CATSGGASRYEQYF.

The CDR3 loop reads CASSPPRSTDTQYF. The CDR3 DNA sequence: TGTGCCAGCAGCCCCCCGAGGAGCACAGATACGCAGTATTTT. The rearrangement uses TRBV7-6 and TRBJ2-3, with unresolved D. V lost 5 bases, J lost 0 bases, and 9 bases lay in between. Germline loops: CDR1 SGHVS, CDR2 FNYEAQ. The CDR3 loop spans 14 amino acids.